Below, 26 T cell receptor beta chains from the same sample are listed, as sequenced in a study of regulatory T cells in long-lasting Graves disease. Construction of TCR beta libraries relied on iRepertoire HTBI primers and on Arm-PCR targeting CDR3 regions. TCRdb ran MiXCR on the multiplex PCR reads and lists one entry per CDR3 protein. The sample yields approximately 560,000 distinct CDR3 sequences, approximately 16% seen once. Time point in this sample: newly diagnosed GD, antithyroid drugs for less than 3 months. PBMCs were the source of the RNA used for TCR sequencing. This sample was shared with a second study, whose subject was T cells in Graves' hyperthyroidism and ophthalmopathy.

Sequenced here: peripheral blood mononuclear cells (PBMCs), sampled at new diagnosis, from a patient treated with antithyroid drugs. The source of these receptors is a man younger than 35 with Graves disease.

V usage is TRBV20-1 and J usage is TRBJ1-4; 8 bases are a match to TRBD1. Germline values: CDR1 DFQATT, CDR2 SNEGSKA (reference sequence). The CDR3 totals 14 residues. Trimming cost V 1 base and J 5 bases; bases outside gene matches: 3. CDR3 residues: CSARVGQGNEKLFF. CDR3 in DNA: TGCAGTGCTAGAGTCGGACAGGGAAATGAAAAACTGTTTTTT.

About this clonotype: A clone one base away is much larger, so this may be a read error. V is TRBV6-2 or TRBV6-3 and J is TRBJ2-1, with 9 bases lining up with TRBD1. The germline V gene encodes CDR1 MNHEY and CDR2 SVGEGT. The CDR3 loop spans 14 amino acids. Written as DNA, the CDR3 is TGTGCCAGTGCGGGACAGGGTCCCCACAATGAGCAGCTCTTC. Translated, it gives CASAGQGPHNEQLF.

The V gene is TRBV29-1, the J gene TRBJ1-1; the match to TRBD1 covers 8 bases. V lost 6 bases to trimming and J lost 1 base; unmatched junction nucleotides: 10. The CDR3 covers 15 residues. Germline assignment: CDR1 SQVTM and CDR2 ANQGSEA. CDR3 nucleotides: TGCAGCGTAGAAAGACAGGGGTTCGGGAACACTGAAGCTTTCTTT. It yields the protein CSVERQGFGNTEAFF.

This clonotype was observed at least ten times. This rearrangement joins TRBV7-9 to TRBJ2-5; D perhaps matches TRBD2 (8 bases). V was shortened by 5 bases and J by 10 bases, with 35 bases between the two germline ends. Germline V gives CDR1 SEHNR, CDR2 FQNEAQ (reference sequence). The CDR3 contains 19 residues. CDR3 region: CASSPRDSRNSPGLVFQYF. Here the CDR3 DNA reads TGTGCCAGCAGCCCCCGGGACAGTAGAAACAGCCCGGGACTAGTCTTCCAGTACTTC.

The CDR3 sequence is CASREGLAGVMNTGELFF. The DNA for the CDR3 is TGTGCCAGCAGGGAAGGCTTAGCGGGAGTTATGAACACCGGGGAGCTGTTTTTT. V is TRBV11-2 and J is TRBJ2-2; the match to TRBD2 covers 9 bases. From germline, CDR1 is SGHAT and CDR2 FQNNGV. The ends lost 6 bases at V and 1 base at J; junction bases unmatched: 12. The length of the CDR3 is 18 residues.

This clonotype was found many times. The chain recombines TRBV2 with TRBJ1-2; D gene ambiguous. This CDR3 region has 13 residues. CDR1 and CDR2 from the germline V gene are SNHLY and FYNNEI. V lost 6 bases and J 4 bases, leaving 12 bases between the germline ends. The CDR3 DNA reads TGTGCCAGCAGGGAAAGTGAGGGCTATGGCTACACCTTC. This gives the protein CASRESEGYGYTF.

This sequence joins TRBV5-4 and TRBJ1-1; TRBD1 matches 7 bases. The ends lost 1 base at V and 8 bases at J; junction bases unmatched: 14. From germline, CDR1 is SGHNT and CDR2 YYREEE (reference sequence). The CDR3 length is 16 residues. The CDR3 loop is CASSLLTGPGFEEAFF. The CDR3 region has the DNA TGTGCCAGCAGCTTGCTGACAGGGCCCGGCTTTGAGGAAGCTTTCTTT.

With regard to this clonotype: A much larger clone differs by one base, so this may be a read error. The rearrangement uses TRBV19 and TRBJ1-1; TRBD1 is a possible D gene (5 bases). Per the germline V gene, CDR1 is LNHDA and CDR2 is SQIVND (reference sequence). The CDR3 is 13 residues long. The CDR3 is CTSSMWGDTEAFF. The CDR3 DNA sequence: TGTACCAGTAGTATGTGGGGCGACACTGAAGCTTTCTTT.

This clonotype has ten or more counts. This chain uses TRBV20-1 with TRBJ2-1; TRBD2 matches 13 bases. This CDR3 has 14 residues. With V trimmed by 6 bases and J by 9 bases, 8 bases remained unmatched. CDR1 is DFQATT, CDR2 SNEGSKA, per germline (reference sequence). CDR3: CSATGTSGILEQFF. The DNA for the CDR3 is TGCAGTGCAACCGGGACTAGCGGGATTCTTGAGCAGTTCTTC.

There are a few counts of this clonotype. This sequence joins TRBV5-1 and TRBJ2-1; 8 bases agree with TRBD1. J lost 5 bases, V lost 4 bases, and 14 bases had no gene match. CDR3 length: 17 amino acids. CDR1 SGHRS and CDR2 YFSETQ come from the germline V gene. CDR3 coding DNA: TGCGCCAGCAGCCCTGGAACAGACAGGGGCACCAACAATGAGCAGTTCTTC. This encodes CASSPGTDRGTNNEQFF.

This clonotype was picked up a small number of times. The chain couples TRBV19 to TRBJ1-6; perhaps TRBD1 as D (5 bases). The CDR3 contains 13 residues. The germline V and J ends were trimmed by 7 bases and 6 bases, with 10 bases remaining between them. Germline CDR1 is LNHDA and CDR2 is SQIVND (reference sequence). In DNA form, the CDR3 reads TGTGCCAGTACGGAGGGACCTAATTCACCCCTCCACTTT. Amino acids: CASTEGPNSPLHF.

The chain recombines TRBV12-3 or TRBV12-4 with TRBJ2-3; TRBD2 matches at 13 bases. Germline trimming cut 5 bases from V and 1 base from J; bases unmatched to any gene: 9. This CDR3 spans 18 amino acids. CDR3 region: CASSRRGLAGAGTDTQYF. The CDR3 DNA sequence: TGTGCCAGCAGTCGAAGAGGACTAGCGGGAGCGGGCACAGATACGCAGTATTTT.

This chain connects TRBV9 to TRBJ2-3; D is unresolved. CDR1 SGDLS and CDR2 YYNGEE come from the germline V gene. The V gene lost 0 bases and the J gene lost 0 bases, with 8 bases spanning the gap. CDR3 length: 15 residues. The CDR3: CASSVDVVSTDTQYF. CDR3 DNA sequence: TGTGCCAGCAGCGTAGACGTAGTTAGCACAGATACGCAGTATTTT.

J is TRBJ2-1 and V is TRBV4-2, with 10 nucleotides matching TRBD2. The germline CDR1 and CDR2 sequences are LGHNA and YNFKEQ. The CDR3 consists of 15 residues. V was pared by 4 bases and J by 4 bases, with 4 bases of the junction left unmatched. CDR3 DNA: TGTGCCAGCAGCCCTTCTAGCGGGGGATACAATGAGCAGTTCTTC. Translated: CASSPSSGGYNEQFF.

The gene calls are TRBV13 and TRBJ1-2; D is unresolved. This CDR3 comprises 14 residues. Germline lookup yields CDR1 PRHDT and CDR2 FYEKMQ (reference sequence). V lost 2 bases to trimming and J lost 8 bases, with 15 bases between them. CDR3 sequence reads: CASSLMAVRYGYTF. As DNA, the CDR3 is TGTGCCAGCAGCTTAATGGCAGTGCGCTACGGCTACACCTTC.

This clonotype was counted only a few times. The chain has TRBV5-1 and TRBJ2-3; 9 bases are a match to TRBD2. Germline assignment: CDR1 SGHRS and CDR2 YFSETQ. Trimming removed 6 bases from V and 2 bases from J; junction bases left unmatched: 7. This CDR3 spans 15 amino acids. The chain's CDR3 is CASTAGLAYTDTQYF. CDR3 bases: TGCGCCAGCACCGCCGGACTAGCGTACACAGATACGCAGTATTTT.

This clonotype was seen at least ten times. The chain couples TRBV5-1 to TRBJ2-1; 10 bases are shared with TRBD2. Losses at the gene ends were 4 bases for V and 3 bases for J; bases not matched to a gene: 7. The CDR3 contains 16 residues. Germline CDR1 reads SGHRS; CDR2 reads YFSETQ. In DNA, the CDR3 is TGCGCCAGCAGCCGGATAGCGGGAGGCCTCTACAATGAGCAGTTCTTC. It yields the protein CASSRIAGGLYNEQFF.

This clonotype appeared a few times. V gene TRBV18 combines with J gene TRBJ1-3, with 8 bases fitting TRBD1. With V trimmed by 2 bases and J by 2 bases, 8 bases remained unmatched. CDR3 size: 17 residues. CDR1 is KGHSH and CDR2 is LQKENI in the germline V gene. As DNA, the CDR3 is TGTGCCAGCTCACCAAAGGGTCCGACAGGGGCTGGAAACACCATATATTTT. It yields the protein CASSPKGPTGAGNTIYF.

In this sample, this clonotype turned up a few times. It may be a read error: a sequence one base away is much more abundant. V usage is TRBV12-3 or TRBV12-4 and J usage is TRBJ1-1; D ambiguous. The CDR3 sequence is 17 residues long. The CDR3 here is CASSFYSINGIDTEVFF. The CDR3 bases are TGTGCCAGCAGTTTCTACTCCATAAACGGTATCGACACTGAAGTTTTCTTT.

This clonotype was detected many times. The chain couples TRBV20-1 to TRBJ1-2; 8 nucleotides align to TRBD1. The CDR3 length is 14 residues. Per germline, CDR1 DFQATT and CDR2 SNEGSKA (reference sequence). Trimming at V came to 3 bases and at J to 6 bases, leaving 9 bases not matched to a gene. The CDR3 DNA reads TGCAGTGCTAGTCCCCGGACAGGGAACGATGGCTACACCTTC. Encoded protein: CSASPRTGNDGYTF.

As for this clonotype: A much larger clone lies a single base off, so this may be a read error. The chain joins TRBV30 to TRBJ2-5; D not certain. Trimming left V 5 bases short and J 2 bases short, with 15 bases between. There are 14 residues in the CDR3. Germline CDR1 reads GTSNPN; CDR2 reads SVGIG (reference sequence). The CDR3 region is CAWAPLTVQETQYF. Written as DNA, the CDR3 is TGTGCCTGGGCACCACTAACGGTGCAAGAGACCCAGTACTTC.

This clonotype came up a few times. Written as DNA, the CDR3 is TGCAGTGCTAGGAGGGGGACAGGAGGGAGAAACACCATATATTTT. This gives the protein CSARRGTGGRNTIYF. This chain links TRBV20-1 with TRBJ1-3, with 8 bases that match TRBD1. CDR1 is DFQATT, CDR2 SNEGSKA, per germline (reference sequence). The CDR3 spans 15 residues. With 3 bases clipped from V and 5 bases from J, the junction kept 9 bases outside the gene matches.

V and J are TRBV7-3 and TRBJ1-5; no reliable D call. From germline, CDR1 is SGHTA and CDR2 FQGTGA. The V and J ends lost 5 bases and 1 base respectively, with 12 bases between them. The CDR3 loop spans 15 amino acids. This chain's CDR3 is CASSPAGGSNQPQHF. The CDR3 nucleotides are TGTGCCAGCAGCCCCGCCGGCGGAAGCAATCAGCCCCAGCATTTT.

At least ten counts were recorded for this clonotype. This chain joins TRBV6-5 and TRBJ2-7; D might be TRBD1 or TRBD2, each matching 6 bases. Germline loops: CDR1 MNHEY, CDR2 SVGAGI. V lost 1 base and J lost 2, with 18 bases in between. The CDR3 sequence is 17 residues long. DNA of the CDR3: TGTGCCAGCAGTTACTTGTCAAACAGGGCGGGAACCTACGAGCAGTACTTC. This sequence encodes CASSYLSNRAGTYEQYF.

CDR3 amino acids: CASSIAGDSYEQYF. The CDR3 DNA sequence: TGTGCCAGTAGTATAGCCGGGGATTCCTACGAGCAGTACTTC. This chain links TRBV19 with TRBJ2-7, with a weak D call TRBD2 (5 bases). The CDR3 loop spans 14 amino acids. V was shortened by 1 base and J by 1 base, with 8 bases between the two germline ends. The V gene's germline CDR1 is LNHDA and CDR2 SQIVND (reference sequence).

The V gene is TRBV29-1, the J gene TRBJ2-1, with TRBD2 matching over 7 bases. The germline CDR1 and CDR2 sequences are SQVTM and ANQGSEA. The CDR3 runs 12 residues. Trimming cost V 5 bases and J 10 bases; bases outside gene matches: 8. CDR3 nucleotides: TGCAGCGTTATGGGCGGGAGTTCGGAGCAGTTCTTC. This sequence encodes CSVMGGSSEQFF.